The 11 T cell receptor beta chains below were found in one sample sequenced in a study of T cell repertoires in ileal Crohn's disease (dated by TCRdb to about 2019). Libraries were built with the immunoSEQ multiplex PCR assay. TCRdb obtained this table from immuneACCESS and retained in-frame rearrangements with V and J assigned. These tables miss some clones; where compared with another copy, unresolved V genes account for less than half of the shortfall, and the remainder is unexplained. Counted in this sample were about 5,500 clones; 75% to 85% of them appeared once. The biggest ten clones account for roughly a quarter of the sample. Sequencing was done on a sample of ileal tissue. These receptors came from an adult with Crohn's disease.

The chain couples TRBV28 to TRBJ1-6; D is unresolved. The CDR3 is made up of 16 amino acids. Germline V lookup: CDR1 MDHEN, CDR2 SYDVKM. The V and J ends lost 3 bases and 9 bases respectively, with 18 bases between them. CDR3 sequence: CASSLPPSLAGSPLHF. In nucleotides, the CDR3 is TGTGCCAGCAGTTTGCCCCCCAGTCTGGCTGGTTCACCCCTCCACTTT.

The chain links TRBV7-9 to TRBJ1-3; possible D gene TRBD1, 6 bases. Germline V gene data show CDR1 as SEHNR and CDR2 as FQNEAQ (reference sequence). The CDR3 totals 15 residues. V lost 5 bases, J lost 0 bases, and 11 bases lay in between. The DNA of the CDR3 is TGTGCCAGCAGCCCTCTACAGGGCTCTGGAAACACCATATATTTT. Its protein is CASSPLQGSGNTIYF.

The chain employs TRBV10-2 and TRBJ2-3; TRBD2 might be the D (6 bases). The ends were cut back, 8 bases at V and 0 bases at J, with 15 bases in the middle. Per germline, CDR1 WSHSY and CDR2 SAAADI. The CDR3 loop spans 15 amino acids. As DNA, the CDR3 is TGCGCCAGCCGAAGGTCGGGAGCAAGCACAGATACGCAGTATTTT. The encoded protein is CASRRSGASTDTQYF.

This sequence joins TRBV27 and TRBJ2-3, with D unresolved. Germline-derived CDR1 and CDR2 are MNHEY and SMNVEV (reference sequence). The CDR3 runs to 12 residues. Trimming shortened V by 4 bases and J by 2 bases, and 4 bases separated the two germline ends. CDR3 sequence reads: CASSSYTDTQYF. Written as DNA, the CDR3 is TGTGCCAGCAGTTCCTACACAGATACGCAGTATTTT.

This clone was seen a handful of times. The chain carries TRBV11-2 and TRBJ2-7; D is possibly TRBD2 (6 bases). Germline V CDR1 and CDR2: SGHAT, FQNNGV. The CDR3 spans 17 residues. Trimming stripped 1 base from V and 1 base from J, with 17 bases between. CDR3 nucleotides: TGTGCCAGCAGCTTAGGCATGGGGGGAGTGGGTTCCTACGAGCAGTACTTC. Translation gives CASSLGMGGVGSYEQYF.

The chain carries TRBV29-1 and TRBJ1-2; TRBD1 matches at 8 bases. CDR3 length: 12 amino acids. J gave up 5 bases and V 6 bases, and 5 bases lay outside the gene matches. CDR1 is SQVTM and CDR2 is ANQGSEA in the germline V gene. The CDR3 region is CSVIRQGYGYTF. In DNA, the CDR3 is TGCAGCGTGATCCGACAGGGGTATGGCTACACCTTC.

A single count supports this clone. The J gene is TRBJ2-3, the V gene TRBV4-1; D remains unclear. The germline V gene encodes CDR1 MGHRA and CDR2 YSYEKL. Trimming cost V 0 bases and J 1 base, with 8 bases left between them. The CDR3 loop spans 15 amino acids. CDR3 loop: CASSQDWHRTDTQYF. CDR3 sequence (DNA): TGCGCCAGCAGCCAAGATTGGCACCGCACAGATACGCAGTATTTT.

CDR3 sequence: CASSPGNSRDEQFF. The CDR3 DNA is TGCGCCAGCAGCCCTGGGAACTCGAGGGATGAGCAGTTCTTC. V usage is TRBV5-1 and J usage is TRBJ2-1, with D perhaps matching TRBD2 (5 bases). V lost 4 bases to trimming and J lost 8 bases, with 16 bases between them. Germline V gives CDR1 SGHRS, CDR2 YFSETQ. There are 14 residues in the CDR3.

The rearrangement joins TRBV28 to TRBJ1-6; D possibly corresponds to TRBD1 (5 bases). Trimming stripped 2 bases from V and 9 bases from J, with 14 bases between. Germline lookup yields CDR1 MDHEN and CDR2 SYDVKM. The CDR3 has 15 residues. CDR3 bases: TGTGCCAGCAGTTTAGGCAGGGTTCGAGGTTCACCCCTCCACTTT. Translated: CASSLGRVRGSPLHF.

CDR3 loop: CSVEKGQSRGYTF. The CDR3, as DNA: TGCAGCGTTGAAAAAGGACAGTCCCGGGGCTACACCTTC. The V and J genes are TRBV29-1 and TRBJ1-2, with D possibly matching TRBD1 (6 bases). Trimming took off 2 bases at V and 8 bases at J, with 15 bases between the two ends. CDR1 is SQVTM, CDR2 ANQGSEA, per germline. The CDR3 spans 13 residues.

J is TRBJ2-2 and V is TRBV4-2; 8 bases are shared with TRBD1. CDR1 is LGHNA and CDR2 is YNFKEQ in the germline V gene. CDR3 size: 15 residues. V was clipped by 4 bases and J by 4 bases; unmatched bases: 5. The CDR3 bases are TGTGCCAGCAGCCGAGGGACAGGTTCCACCGGGGAGCTGTTTTTT. Translation: CASSRGTGSTGELFF.